These 20 T cell receptor beta chains originate from one sample sequenced in a study of naive and memory T cell subsets. No antigen is known for these receptors. Overall study results and limits: Possibly reflecting memory cells re-expressing CD45RA, a few larger clonotypes occurred in naive repertoires, especially CD8.

The beta constant-region primer was an equimolar mix of two oligonucleotides covering TRBC1 and TRBC2. Four rounds of PCR amplified the ligated cDNA using nested alpha and beta constant-region primers plus SP2. Each CDR3 protein gets one entry after TCRdb re-called the UMI-ligation and nested PCR reads with MiXCR. Of over 110,000 distinct CDR3 sequences in the sample, approximately 20% were seen once. The specimen was naive CD8+ T cells from blood. Receptors originate from a human donor in good health.

The rearrangement joins TRBV12-3 or TRBV12-4 to TRBJ2-1; D unclear. V lost 6 bases and J 7 bases, leaving 4 bases between the germline ends. The CDR3 length is 10 residues. CDR3 sequence reads: CASRANEQFF. The CDR3 DNA is TGTGCCAGCAGGGCTAATGAGCAGTTCTTC.

The chain recombines TRBV4-2 with TRBJ2-5; no clear D gene. The V gene lost 1 base and the J gene lost 5 bases, with 8 bases spanning the gap. In germline, CDR1 is LGHNA, CDR2 YNFKEQ. The CDR3 runs 13 residues. CDR3 bases: TGTGCCAGCAGCCAAGTAGCTACTGAGACCCAGTACTTC. It specifies CASSQVATETQYF.

This clonotype was seen a few times. V gene TRBV4-2 combines with J gene TRBJ2-5; D is possibly TRBD2 (5 bases). CDR3 length: 16 residues. From germline, CDR1 is LGHNA and CDR2 YNFKEQ. V lost 0 bases to trimming and J lost 4 bases, with 15 bases between them. Written as DNA, the CDR3 is TGTGCCAGCAGCCAAGAACCTACGAGGGCGGGAGAGACCCAGTACTTC. Its protein product is CASSQEPTRAGETQYF.

This clonotype was seen a handful of times. J is TRBJ2-7 and V is TRBV4-3; 7 positions agree with TRBD1. The V and J ends lost 4 bases and 0 bases, in that order; junction bases with no gene match: 6. Germline CDR1 and CDR2: LGHNA and YSLEER. The CDR3 has 15 amino acids. The CDR3, as DNA: TGCGCCAGCAGCCCACTCCGGGACAGCTCCTACGAGCAGTACTTC. This translates into CASSPLRDSSYEQYF.

Only a few counts were recorded for this clonotype. CDR3 residues: CSARVPGPLAVQETQYF. As DNA, the CDR3 is TGCAGTGCTAGAGTTCCCGGCCCCCTAGCGGTCCAAGAGACCCAGTACTTC. The chain has TRBV20-1 and TRBJ2-5; 7 nucleotides match TRBD2. Per germline, CDR1 DFQATT and CDR2 SNEGSKA (reference sequence). J was trimmed by 1 base and V by 1 base; bases with no gene match: 12. The CDR3 runs to 17 residues.

The chain carries TRBV9 and TRBJ2-3; D remains unclear. This CDR3 spans 16 amino acids. The germline V gene encodes CDR1 SGDLS and CDR2 YYNGEE. V lost 0 bases, J lost 0 bases, and 11 bases lay in between. The CDR3 DNA is TGTGCCAGCAGCGTAGGGGTAGCCTCTAGCACAGATACGCAGTATTTT. Amino acid sequence: CASSVGVASSTDTQYF.

The V gene is TRBV4-1, the J gene TRBJ2-7, with 9 bases lining up with TRBD2. Germline V CDR1 and CDR2: MGHRA, YSYEKL. V shed 0 bases and J 4 bases; nucleotides not matched to a gene: 1. The CDR3 is 14 amino acids. CDR3 protein: CASSQEREGYEQYF. Here the CDR3 DNA reads TGCGCCAGCAGCCAAGAGCGGGAGGGTTACGAGCAGTACTTC.

This clonotype came up a few times. CDR3 in amino acids: CASSFSLNEEQFF. The CDR3 DNA reads TGTGCCAGCAGTTTCTCCCTCAATGAGGAGCAGTTCTTC. This chain connects TRBV6-2 or TRBV6-3 to TRBJ2-1, with D unresolved. CDR3 length equals 13 residues. Germline CDR1 is MNHEY and CDR2 is SVGEGT. Trimming pared 4 bases from V and 10 bases from J, leaving 14 bases between.

This chain uses TRBV28 with TRBJ2-4; TRBD2 agrees at 7 bases. The CDR3 contains 16 residues. J was trimmed by 5 bases and V by 5 bases; bases with no gene match: 12. Per germline, CDR1 MDHEN and CDR2 SYDVKM. CDR3 coding DNA: TGTGCCAGCAGTCCGGGACTATCCCAAGGCCAAAACATTCAGTACTTC. Protein sequence: CASSPGLSQGQNIQYF.

The chain has TRBV4-2 and TRBJ1-5, with D perhaps matching TRBD1 (6 bases). The CDR3 is 14 residues long. Trimming removed 3 bases at V and 8 bases at J, with 14 bases between. Germline V gene sequence: CDR1 LGHNA, CDR2 YNFKEQ. The CDR3 region has the DNA TGTGCCAGCAGCCAGAAGGGGGGCCCGGAGCCCCAGCATTTT. Encoded protein: CASSQKGGPEPQHF.

In this sample, this clonotype turned up many times. The chain links TRBV30 to TRBJ2-3; 10 nucleotides match TRBD1. Germline CDR1 is GTSNPN and CDR2 is SVGIG (reference sequence). CDR3 length: 15 residues. J lost 6 bases, V lost 6 bases, and 12 bases had no gene match. CDR3 in amino acids: CACGPGTGDFDTQYF. The CDR3, as DNA: TGTGCCTGCGGCCCCGGGACAGGGGATTTTGATACGCAGTATTTT.

CDR3 sequence (DNA): TGTGCCAGCAGTTATACTCCGGGACTAGCGGGAGGAGGGGAGCAGTTCTTC. Its protein is CASSYTPGLAGGGEQFF. The genes are TRBV5-4 and TRBJ2-1; TRBD2 matches at 15 bases. The length of the CDR3 is 17 residues. The germline CDR1 and CDR2 sequences are SGHNT and YYREEE (reference sequence). Trimming removed 5 bases from V and 10 bases from J; junction bases left unmatched: 13.

This clonotype was seen a few times. This rearrangement joins TRBV4-1 to TRBJ2-7, with D perhaps TRBD2 (5 bases). CDR1 and CDR2 from the germline V gene are MGHRA and YSYEKL. With 1 base removed from V and 3 bases from J, the gap between germline ends came to 13 bases. The CDR3 consists of 15 residues. CDR3 nucleotide sequence: TGCGCCAGCAGCCAAGCCCACGGGGAAGGCTACGAGCAGTACTTC. Its translation is CASSQAHGEGYEQYF.

The chain recombines TRBV19 with TRBJ2-7; D ambiguous. The CDR3 extends over 14 amino acids. In germline, CDR1 is LNHDA, CDR2 SQIVND (reference sequence). Trimming left V 5 bases short and J 0 bases short, with 11 bases between. The CDR3 reads CASSPYSSSYEQYF. The CDR3 region has the DNA TGTGCCAGTAGTCCTTACAGCAGCTCCTACGAGCAGTACTTC.

This clonotype was recorded a few times. The gene calls are TRBV7-8 and TRBJ1-3; D is uncertain. V shed 6 bases and J shed 0 bases, with 9 bases lying between them. CDR3 size: 14 residues. Per the germline V gene, CDR1 is SGHVS and CDR2 is FQNEAQ. CDR3 sequence: CASSDWDSGNTIYF. CDR3 sequence (DNA): TGTGCCAGCAGTGACTGGGACTCTGGAAACACCATATATTTT.

This chain links TRBV7-9 with TRBJ2-7, with 7 nucleotides matching TRBD2. The J segment lost 7 bases and the V segment lost 4 bases, leaving 1 base of the junction unmatched. This CDR3 spans 11 amino acids. CDR1 and CDR2 (germline): SEHNR, FQNEAQ (reference sequence). The DNA of the CDR3 is TGTGCCAGCAGCTGGGAGGGGGAGCAGTACTTC. Its translation: CASSWEGEQYF. Based on the CDR3 plus reference TRBV7-9 and TRBJ2-7, the full variable domain is DTGVSQNPRHKITKRGQNVTFRCDPISEHNRLYWYRQTLGQGPEFLTYFQNEAQLEKSRLLSDRFSAERPKGSFSTLEIQRTEQGDSAMYLCASSWEGEQYFGPGTRLTVT.

The chain combines TRBV7-3 with TRBJ2-6; D not resolved. Germline V CDR1 and CDR2: SGHTA, FQGTGA. Trimming removed 5 bases at V and 2 bases at J, with 13 bases between. CDR3 length: 16 residues. The DNA for the CDR3 is TGTGCCAGCAGCCTGGCAATGGATCCTGGGGCCAACGTCCTGACTTTC. This gives the protein CASSLAMDPGANVLTF. The full variable domain, in which reference TRBV7-3 and TRBJ2-6 provide the parts outside the CDR3, is GAGVSQTPSNKVTEKGKYVELRCDPISGHTALYWYRQSLGQGPEFLIYFQGTGAADDSGLPNDRFFAVRPEGSVSTLKIQRTERGDSAVYLCASSLAMDPGANVLTFGAGSRLTVL.

The rearrangement links TRBV28 to TRBJ2-7; 12 bases agree with TRBD2. CDR1 is MDHEN, CDR2 SYDVKM, per germline. The CDR3 spans 14 residues. Germline trimming cut 3 bases from V and 8 bases from J; bases unmatched to any gene: 5. The CDR3 sequence is CASSFRLAGVKQYF. The CDR3 DNA follows: TGTGCCAGCAGTTTTAGACTAGCGGGAGTCAAGCAGTACTTC. Based on the CDR3 plus reference TRBV28 and TRBJ2-7, the full variable domain is DVKVTQSSRYLVKRTGEKVFLECVQDMDHENMFWYRQDPGLGLRLIYFSYDVKMKEKGDIPEGYSVSREKKERFSLILESASTNQTSMYLCASSFRLAGVKQYFGPGTRLTVT.

This clonotype was seen only a few times. V gene TRBV13 combines with J gene TRBJ2-5, with 7 bases lining up with TRBD1. The CDR3 spans 16 residues. CDR1 is PRHDT and CDR2 is FYEKMQ in the germline V gene (reference sequence). J lost 4 bases, V lost 0 bases, and 8 bases had no gene match. Here the CDR3 DNA reads TGTGCCAGCAGCTTAGGTCGGCAGGGGGAAGGAGAGACCCAGTACTTC. Translating it yields CASSLGRQGEGETQYF.

The chain couples TRBV20-1 to TRBJ2-7; 7 bases are shared with TRBD2. Trimming removed 8 bases from V and 4 bases from J; junction bases left unmatched: 8. The CDR3 sequence is 12 residues long. Per germline, CDR1 DFQATT and CDR2 SNEGSKA (reference sequence). CDR3 region: CSTWTSGYEQYF. The CDR3 bases are TGCAGTACCTGGACTAGTGGGTACGAGCAGTACTTC.